At least ten counts were recorded for the clone carrying this T cell receptor (beta chain). Germline V gene lookup returns CDR1 SQVTM and CDR2 ANQGSEA. The CDR3 is 14 amino acids. Trimming took off 4 bases at V and 4 bases at J, with 13 bases between the two ends. These data belong to a study of T cells in Graves' hyperthyroidism and ophthalmopathy. Study-wide context: The initial diagnosis was the point when peripheral blood was collected, ahead of any treatment.

TCR beta CDR3 regions were amplified from RNA transcripts. Initially, a first-round RT-PCR of the TCR CDR3 employed the HTBI primer set. TCRdb itself ran the multiplex PCR reads through MiXCR, one entry per CDR3 protein. The sample includes around 260,000 distinct CDR3 sequences, approximately 26% of them seen just once. This TCR was sampled from a man between 40 and 49 years old with Graves' hyperthyroidism that later progressed to Graves' ophthalmopathy. The chain combines TRBV29-1 with TRBJ2-2, with TRBD1 as a possible D gene (6 bases). Material for sequencing was blood. In DNA form, the CDR3 reads TGCAGCGTTGGTTCAGGGGTCCTCACCGGGGAGCTGTTTTTT. Amino acids: CSVGSGVLTGELFF.